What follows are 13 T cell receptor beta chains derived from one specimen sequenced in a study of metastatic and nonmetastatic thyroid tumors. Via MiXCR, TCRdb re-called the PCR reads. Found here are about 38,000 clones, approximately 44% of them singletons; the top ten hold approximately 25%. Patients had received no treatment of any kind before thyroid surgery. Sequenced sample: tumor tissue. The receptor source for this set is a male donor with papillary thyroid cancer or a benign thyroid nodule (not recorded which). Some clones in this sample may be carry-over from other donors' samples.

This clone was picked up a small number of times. The CDR3 nucleotides are TGTGCCAGCAGACCCGGACACTCCTCCTACGAGCAGTACGTC. Its translation: CASRPGHSSYEQYV. The chain uses TRBV12-3 or TRBV12-4 and TRBJ2-7, with D maybe TRBD1 (5 bases). This CDR3 is 14 amino acids long. With 6 bases removed from V and 0 bases from J, the gap between germline ends came to 12 bases.

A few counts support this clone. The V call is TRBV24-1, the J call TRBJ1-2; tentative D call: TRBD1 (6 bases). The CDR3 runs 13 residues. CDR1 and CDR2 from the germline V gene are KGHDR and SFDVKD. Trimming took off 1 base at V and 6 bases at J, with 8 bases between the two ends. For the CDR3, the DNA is TGTGCCACCAGTGATTTCTACAGGGATGGCTACACCTTC. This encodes CATSDFYRDGYTF.

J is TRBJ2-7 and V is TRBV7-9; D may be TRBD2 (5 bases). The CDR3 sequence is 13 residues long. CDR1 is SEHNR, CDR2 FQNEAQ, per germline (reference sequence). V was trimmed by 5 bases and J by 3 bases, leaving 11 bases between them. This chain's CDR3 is CASSLPGIYEQYF. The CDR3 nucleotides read TGTGCCAGCAGCCTCCCGGGGATCTACGAGCAGTACTTC.

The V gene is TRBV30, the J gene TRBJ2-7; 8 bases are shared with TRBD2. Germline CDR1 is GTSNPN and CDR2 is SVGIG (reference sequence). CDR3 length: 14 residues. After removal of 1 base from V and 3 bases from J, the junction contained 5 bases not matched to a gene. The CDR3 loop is CAWSAPAGDYEQYF. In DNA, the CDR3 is TGTGCCTGGAGTGCCCCAGCGGGAGACTACGAGCAGTACTTC.

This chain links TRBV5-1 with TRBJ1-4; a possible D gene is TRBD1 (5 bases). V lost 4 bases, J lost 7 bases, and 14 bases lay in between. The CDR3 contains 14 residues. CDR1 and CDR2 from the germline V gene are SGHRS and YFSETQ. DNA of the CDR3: TGCGCCAGCAGCCCGAGGGGATTCGGTGAAAAACTGTTTTTT. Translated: CASSPRGFGEKLFF.

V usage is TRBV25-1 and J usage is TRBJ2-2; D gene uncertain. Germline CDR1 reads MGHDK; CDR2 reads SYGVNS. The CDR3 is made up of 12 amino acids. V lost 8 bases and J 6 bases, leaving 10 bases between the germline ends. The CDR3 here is CASSDPAGELFF. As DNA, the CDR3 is TGTGCCAGCTCCGACCCTGCCGGGGAGCTGTTTTTT. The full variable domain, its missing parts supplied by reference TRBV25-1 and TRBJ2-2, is EADIYQTPRYLVIGTGKKITLECSQTMGHDKMYWYQQDPGMELHLIHYSYGVNSTEKGDLSSESTVSRIRTEHFPLTLESARPSHTSQYLCASSDPAGELFFGEGSRLTVL.

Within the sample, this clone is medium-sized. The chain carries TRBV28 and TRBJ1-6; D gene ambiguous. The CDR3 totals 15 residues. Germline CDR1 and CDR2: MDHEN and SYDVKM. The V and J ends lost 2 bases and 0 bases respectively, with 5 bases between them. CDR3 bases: TGTGCCAGCAGTTTACCGACCTCCTATAATTCACCCCTCCACTTT. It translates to CASSLPTSYNSPLHF.

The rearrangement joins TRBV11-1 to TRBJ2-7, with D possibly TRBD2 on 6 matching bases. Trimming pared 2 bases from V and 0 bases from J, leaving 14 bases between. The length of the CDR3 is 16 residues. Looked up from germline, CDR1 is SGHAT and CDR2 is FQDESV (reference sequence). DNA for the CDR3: TGTGCCAGCAGCTTATCGAGCGGGTCTAACTCCTACGAGCAGTACTTC. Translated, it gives CASSLSSGSNSYEQYF.

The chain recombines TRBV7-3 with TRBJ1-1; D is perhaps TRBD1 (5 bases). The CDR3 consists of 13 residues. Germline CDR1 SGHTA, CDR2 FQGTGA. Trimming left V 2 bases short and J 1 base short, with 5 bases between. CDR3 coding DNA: TGTGCCAGCAGCTTAGACAGGAACACTGAAGCTTTCTTT. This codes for CASSLDRNTEAFF.

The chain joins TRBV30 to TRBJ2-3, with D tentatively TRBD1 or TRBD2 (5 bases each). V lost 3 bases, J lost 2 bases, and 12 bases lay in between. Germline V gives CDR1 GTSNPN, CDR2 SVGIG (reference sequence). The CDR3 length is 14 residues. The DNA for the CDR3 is TGTGCCTGGAGAAAGCAGGGAGTCACAGATACGCAGTATTTT. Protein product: CAWRKQGVTDTQYF.

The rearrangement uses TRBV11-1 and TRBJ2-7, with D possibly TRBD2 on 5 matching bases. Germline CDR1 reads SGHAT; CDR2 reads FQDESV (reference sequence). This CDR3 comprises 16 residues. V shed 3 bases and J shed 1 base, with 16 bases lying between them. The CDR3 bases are TGTGCCAGCAGCTTCACCCCGCGTTCGGGATCCTACGAGCAGTACTTC. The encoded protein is CASSFTPRSGSYEQYF.

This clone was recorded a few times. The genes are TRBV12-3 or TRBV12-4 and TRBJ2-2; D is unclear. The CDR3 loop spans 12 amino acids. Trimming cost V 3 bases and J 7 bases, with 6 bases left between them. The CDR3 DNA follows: TGTGCCAGCAGTTTGGCTGGCGGGGAGCTGTTTTTT. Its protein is CASSLAGGELFF.

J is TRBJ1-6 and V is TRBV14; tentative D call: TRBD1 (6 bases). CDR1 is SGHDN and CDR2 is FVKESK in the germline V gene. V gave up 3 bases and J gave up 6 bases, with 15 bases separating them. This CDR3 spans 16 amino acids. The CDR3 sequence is CASSHLGGAGNSPLHF. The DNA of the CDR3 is TGTGCCAGCAGCCATTTGGGGGGGGCTGGTAATTCACCCCTCCACTTT. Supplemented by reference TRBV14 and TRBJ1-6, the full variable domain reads EAGVTQFPSHSVIEKGQTVTLRCDPISGHDNLYWYRRVMGKEIKFLLHFVKESKQDESGMPNNRFLAERTGGTYSTLKVQPAELEDSGVYFCASSHLGGAGNSPLHFGNGTRLTVT.